This T cell receptor (beta chain) was identified during a study of blood T cell repertoires in COVID-19. The overall study: Some COVID-19 samples were acute and others convalescent; all came from the United States, Italy and Spain. In each case, the material was cDNA or gDNA derived from T cells, B-cell-depleted T cells, or PBMCs.

In the study's own analysis: Quantification of nucleated cells was approximated via reference gene primer amplification. Only in-frame clones appear in the TCRdb table, and some are missing; sequencing was by immunoSEQ multiplex PCR. The V and J calls and the clone size are those of that table, but D and trimming were determined from the DNA. Among 250,000 to 350,000 clones listed, around nine tenths were seen once. Germline V gene sequence: CDR1 SQVTM, CDR2 ANQGSEA. The trim removed 3 bases at V and 6 bases at J, leaving 2 bases unmatched. This CDR3 is 14 amino acids long. Seattle patients were enrolled during active infection and followed longitudinally.

The source is a woman aged 25 to 39 with COVID-19, enrolled during active disease. The sequencing input was peripheral blood. The J gene is TRBJ2-3, the V gene TRBV29-1; the match to TRBD2 covers 14 bases. The CDR3 loop is CSVEGLAGVDTQYF. The CDR3, as DNA: TGCAGCGTTGAGGGACTAGCGGGAGTGGATACGCAGTATTTT.